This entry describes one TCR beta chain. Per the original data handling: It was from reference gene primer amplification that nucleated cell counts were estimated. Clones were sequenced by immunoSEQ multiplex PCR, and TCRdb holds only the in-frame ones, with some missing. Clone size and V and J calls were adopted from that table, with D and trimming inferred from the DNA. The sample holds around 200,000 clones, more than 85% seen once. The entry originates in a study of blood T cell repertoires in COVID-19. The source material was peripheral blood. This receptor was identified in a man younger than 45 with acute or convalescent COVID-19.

CDR3 sequence reads: CASSFPGQGAPGELFF. DNA of the CDR3: TGCGCCAGCAGCTTTCCGGGACAGGGGGCGCCCGGGGAGCTGTTTTTT. The genes are TRBV5-1 and TRBJ2-2; TRBD1 matches 12 bases. The germline V gene has CDR1 SGHRS and CDR2 YFSETQ. There are 16 residues in the CDR3. Trimming removed 2 bases from V and 6 bases from J; junction bases left unmatched: 5.